This TCR beta chain originates from a study of T cell responses to AZD1222 COVID-19 vaccine. Study information: Pooling of second doses given at about 4 or about 12 weeks was done. Study outcomes and limitations: Spike was spanned by vaccine-associated CD4 TCRs, with dominance at 160-218 and 743-854. Seropositivity was recorded at baseline in only a handful of AZD1222 recipients.

TCRdb keeps only in-frame clones here, not all; method: immunoSEQ multiplex PCR. Seen here are more than 70,000 clones, 65% to 90% observed once, and the top ten hold 7.9%. Points on this clone: Its antigen is undetermined.

This material consisted of peripheral blood, taken on day 0 of AZD1222 vaccination. This TCR derives from an adult in good health.

The CDR3 nucleotides read TGTGCCAGCAGCTCTATTGGCGGCCAGTTAAGGGAGACCCAGTACTTC. It yields the protein CASSSIGGQLRETQYF. The J gene is TRBJ2-5, the V gene TRBV2, with D unresolved. CDR1 and CDR2 (germline): SNHLY, FYNNEI. The CDR3 runs 16 residues. The V end was cut by 6 bases, the J end by 5 bases, with 22 bases between.